This TCR beta chain was retrieved from a study of regulatory and conventional T cells in RAG deficiency. Overall study findings and caveats: Treg unique TCR beta sequences were approximately 95-fold fewer in Omenn syndrome and CID/AS patients than controls. Patient subsets had shorter CDR3s; Omenn Treg-Tconv overlap exceeded 80%.

Clones were sequenced by immunoSEQ multiplex PCR, and TCRdb holds only the in-frame ones, with some missing. The sample lists around 29,000 clones, 90% to 96% occurring once. The sorted conventional CD4+ T cells were CD25-low and CD127-high, with genomic DNA sequenced. Remarks on this clone: Its antigen is not identified.

The CDR3 sequence is 14 residues long. Germline V gives CDR1 SGHDT, CDR2 YYEEEE. V lost 0 bases and J lost 2, with 8 bases in between. These data also featured in a second study, about regulatory T cells. That investigation notes: The primer mix had 52 TRBV and 13 TRBJ primers.

The sequence was collected from a human donor in good health. The V gene is TRBV5-6, the J gene TRBJ1-2; no clear D. Source material: CD25- CD4+ T cells sorted from blood. CDR3 amino acids: CASSLGLLNYGYTF. The CDR3 nucleotides are TGTGCCAGCAGCTTGGGCCTACTGAACTATGGCTACACCTTC.